This TCR beta chain was captured in a study of Tregs in tolerant kidney transplant recipients. The nonmyeloablative bone marrow transplants came from related graft donors, with transient mixed chimerism. Unstimulated Tregs (CD4+CD25+CD127-) and CD4+CD25- non-Tregs were sorted from PBMCs. Assay used: immunoSEQ multiplex PCR; TCRdb lists only in-frame clones, some missing. The data hold about 50,000 clones, with 89% observed a single time. Per germline, CDR1 LGHNA and CDR2 YSLEER. The CDR3 is 15 amino acids in total, end residues counted. This clone was picked up a small number of times. The limits of the CDR3 on the DNA are not certain, so only TCRdb's listed CDR3 is given.

The clonotype originates from a human patient who received a combined kidney and bone marrow transplant. These T cells may partly come from the graft donor. The chain uses TRBV4-3 and TRBJ1-6. The material sequenced was CD8+ T cells from blood (PBMCs), taken 12 months after the transplant. The CDR3 region is CASSQVGAGNSPLPF.